The subject of this entry is one TCR beta chain. These data originate in a study of identical twins. The CDR3 has 20 residues. The germline V and J ends were trimmed by 1 base and 6 bases, with 28 bases remaining between them. The germline CDR1 and CDR2 sequences are SGHRS and YFSETQ. TCRdb independently ran MiXCR on the 5' RACE reads; one entry per CDR3 protein. The sample shows roughly 690,000 distinct CDR3 sequences, around 6.1% of them seen only once. The TCR comes from a man younger than 35 in good health. The chain couples TRBV5-1 to TRBJ2-2; D perhaps matches TRBD2 (10 bases). Source material: naive T cells sorted from blood. This chain's CDR3 is CASSLKTGQGSSGSPGELFF. The CDR3 coding sequence is TGCGCCAGCAGCTTGAAAACGGGACAGGGATCTAGCGGGAGTCCCGGGGAGCTGTTTTTT.